This T cell receptor beta chain was found in a study of CD8 T cells in ankylosing spondylitis. Points from the study as a whole: Existing reports had already noted some motif variants in reactive arthritis synovial fluid and blood. In ankylosing spondylitis patients, matched synovial fluid reportedly showed significant enrichment of disease-linked clones. Disease-linked clones, CD8+, were relatively rare in peripheral blood.

Making the TCR beta libraries involved quantitative 5'-RACE with molecular barcodes. TCRdb reprocessed the 5' RACE reads via MiXCR and lists one record per CDR3 protein. The sample lists approximately 150,000 distinct CDR3 sequences, around 32% occurring once. This CDR3 region has 15 residues. Looked up from germline, CDR1 is SGHAT and CDR2 is FQNNGV. V was cut by 1 base and J by 5 bases, with 14 bases left in between. This clonotype came up many times. Its target is unknown. Sequencing was performed on synovial fluid, either unsorted or a sorted T cell fraction (not recorded which). The chain joins TRBV11-2 to TRBJ2-5; either TRBD1 or TRBD2 may supply D (5 bases each). The source of this sequence is a male donor with ankylosing spondylitis. In nucleotides, the CDR3 is TGTGCCAGCAGCTTAGGGCACAACGGGGCGGAGACCCAGTACTTC. Amino acids: CASSLGHNGAETQYF.